The sequence of this T cell receptor beta chain was determined in a study of blood T cells in healthy people across ages. The ends were cut back, 4 bases at V and 7 bases at J, with 8 bases in the middle. The CDR3 has 11 residues. Germline lookup yields CDR1 SGHAT and CDR2 FQDESV (reference sequence). PCR was performed a second time for about 7 to 11 cycles using a sample-barcoded 5' primer and a J-beta primer mix. TCRdb re-called the 5' RACE reads with MiXCR, one entry per CDR3 protein. The sample includes fewer than 800,000 distinct CDR3 sequences, about half of them seen just once. The V and J genes are TRBV11-1 and TRBJ2-7; D is unresolved. This receptor was obtained from an older woman in good health. Sample: blood. The CDR3 loop is CASSSWGEQYF. In DNA form, the CDR3 reads TGTGCCAGCAGCTCCTGGGGTGAGCAGTACTTC.